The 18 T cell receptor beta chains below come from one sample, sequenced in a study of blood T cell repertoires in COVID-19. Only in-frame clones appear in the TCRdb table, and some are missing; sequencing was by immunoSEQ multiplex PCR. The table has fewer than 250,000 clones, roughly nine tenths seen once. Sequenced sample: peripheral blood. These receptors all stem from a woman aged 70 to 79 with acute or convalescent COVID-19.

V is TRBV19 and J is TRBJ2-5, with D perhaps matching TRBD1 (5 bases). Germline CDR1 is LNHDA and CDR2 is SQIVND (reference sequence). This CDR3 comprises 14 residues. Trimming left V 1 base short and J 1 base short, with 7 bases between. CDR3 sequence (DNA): TGTGCCAGTAGTATAGGGCAGGGCCAAGAGACCCAGTACTTC. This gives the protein CASSIGQGQETQYF.

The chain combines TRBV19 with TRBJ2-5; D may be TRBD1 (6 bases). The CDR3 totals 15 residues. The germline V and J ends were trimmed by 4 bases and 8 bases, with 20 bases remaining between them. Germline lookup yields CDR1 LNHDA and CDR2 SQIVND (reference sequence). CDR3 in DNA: TGTGCCAGTAGTAACCGGGACATCGGGAAGAAAACCCAGTACTTC. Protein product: CASSNRDIGKKTQYF.

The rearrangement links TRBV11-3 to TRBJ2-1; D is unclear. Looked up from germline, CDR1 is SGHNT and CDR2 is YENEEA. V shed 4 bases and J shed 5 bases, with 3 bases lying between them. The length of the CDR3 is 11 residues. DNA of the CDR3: TGTGCCAGCAGCTCTGACAATGAGCAGTTCTTC. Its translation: CASSSDNEQFF. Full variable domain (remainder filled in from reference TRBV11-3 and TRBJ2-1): EAGVVQSPRYKIIEKKQPVAFWCNPISGHNTLYWYLQNLGQGPELLIRYENEEAVDDSQLPKDRFSAERLKGVDSTLKIQPAELGDSAVYLCASSSDNEQFFGPGTRLTVL.

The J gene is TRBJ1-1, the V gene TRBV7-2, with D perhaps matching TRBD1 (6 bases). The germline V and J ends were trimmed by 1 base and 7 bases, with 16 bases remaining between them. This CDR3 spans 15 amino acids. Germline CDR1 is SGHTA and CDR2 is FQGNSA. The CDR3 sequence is CASSLVLQGKGEAFF. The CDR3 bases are TGTGCCAGCAGCTTAGTTTTACAGGGTAAGGGTGAAGCTTTCTTT.

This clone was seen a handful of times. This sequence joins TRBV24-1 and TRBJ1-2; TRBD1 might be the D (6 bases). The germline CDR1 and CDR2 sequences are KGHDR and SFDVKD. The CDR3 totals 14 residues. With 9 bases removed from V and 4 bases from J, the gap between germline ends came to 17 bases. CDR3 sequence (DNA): TGTGCCACCTCTCGAGGGGGTCCCCTCTATGGCTACACCTTC. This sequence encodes CATSRGGPLYGYTF.

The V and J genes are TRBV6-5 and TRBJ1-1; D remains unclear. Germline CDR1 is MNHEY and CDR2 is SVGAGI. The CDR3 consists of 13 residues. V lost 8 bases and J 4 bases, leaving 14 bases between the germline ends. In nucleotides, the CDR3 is TGTGCCAGCTTCGAGGATGGGAGCACTGAAGCTTTCTTT. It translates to CASFEDGSTEAFF.

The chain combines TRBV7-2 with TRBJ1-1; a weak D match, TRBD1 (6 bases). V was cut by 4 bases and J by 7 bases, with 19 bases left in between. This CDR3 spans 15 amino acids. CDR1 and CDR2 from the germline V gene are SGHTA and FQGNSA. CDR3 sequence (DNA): TGTGCCAGCAGCTCCCTTGGGGGCCCGACGATTGAAGCTTTCTTT. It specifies CASSSLGGPTIEAFF.

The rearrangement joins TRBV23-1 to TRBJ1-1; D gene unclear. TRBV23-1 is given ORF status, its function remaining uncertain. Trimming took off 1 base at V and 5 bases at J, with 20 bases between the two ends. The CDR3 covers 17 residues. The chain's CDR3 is CASSQCVRQHPGTEAFF. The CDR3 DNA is TGCGCCAGCAGTCAATGCGTGAGACAACACCCGGGGACTGAAGCTTTCTTT.

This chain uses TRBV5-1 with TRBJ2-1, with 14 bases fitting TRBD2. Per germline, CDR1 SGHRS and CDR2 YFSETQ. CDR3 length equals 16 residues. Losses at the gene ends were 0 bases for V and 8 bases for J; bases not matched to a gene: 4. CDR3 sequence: CASSLARGLAGDEQFF. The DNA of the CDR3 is TGCGCCAGCAGCTTGGCTCGGGGACTAGCGGGGGATGAGCAGTTCTTC.

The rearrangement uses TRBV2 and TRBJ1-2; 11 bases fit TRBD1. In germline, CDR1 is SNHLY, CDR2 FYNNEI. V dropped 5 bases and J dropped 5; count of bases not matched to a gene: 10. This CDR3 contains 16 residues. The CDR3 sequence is CASSRDRGFSGYGYTF. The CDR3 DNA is TGTGCCAGCAGTCGGGACAGGGGGTTTAGTGGGTATGGCTACACCTTC.

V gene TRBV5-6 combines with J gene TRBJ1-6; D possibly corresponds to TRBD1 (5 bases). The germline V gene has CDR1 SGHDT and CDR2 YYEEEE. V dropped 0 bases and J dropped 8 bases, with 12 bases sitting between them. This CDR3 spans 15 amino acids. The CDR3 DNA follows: TGTGCCAGCAGCTTGGGGGGCAGTTTTGATTCACCCCTCCACTTT. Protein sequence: CASSLGGSFDSPLHF. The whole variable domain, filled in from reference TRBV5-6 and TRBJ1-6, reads DAGVTQSPTHLIKTRGQQVTLRCSPKSGHDTVSWYQQALGQGPQFIFQYYEEEERQRGNFPDRFSGHQFPNYSSELNVNALLLGDSALYLCASSLGGSFDSPLHFGNGTRLTVT.

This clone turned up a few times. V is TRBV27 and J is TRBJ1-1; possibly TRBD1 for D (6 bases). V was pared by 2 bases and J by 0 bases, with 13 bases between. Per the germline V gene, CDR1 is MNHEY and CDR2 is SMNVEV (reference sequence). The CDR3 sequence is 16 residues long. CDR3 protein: CASSLNAGVMNTEAFF. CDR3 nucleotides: TGTGCCAGCAGTTTAAATGCAGGGGTAATGAACACTGAAGCTTTCTTT.

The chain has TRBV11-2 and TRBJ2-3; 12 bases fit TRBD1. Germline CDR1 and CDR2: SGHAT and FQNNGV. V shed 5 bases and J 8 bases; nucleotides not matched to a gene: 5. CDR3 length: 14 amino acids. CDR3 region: CASSQGQGALTQYF. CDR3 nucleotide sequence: TGTGCCAGCAGCCAGGGACAGGGGGCGCTTACGCAGTATTTT.

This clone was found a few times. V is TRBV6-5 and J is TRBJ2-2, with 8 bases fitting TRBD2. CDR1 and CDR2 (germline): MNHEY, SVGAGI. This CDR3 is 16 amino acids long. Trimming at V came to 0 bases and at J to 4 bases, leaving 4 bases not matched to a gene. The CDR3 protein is CASSYSSGRGTGELFF. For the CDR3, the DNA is TGTGCCAGCAGTTACTCGAGCGGGAGAGGCACCGGGGAGCTGTTTTTT.

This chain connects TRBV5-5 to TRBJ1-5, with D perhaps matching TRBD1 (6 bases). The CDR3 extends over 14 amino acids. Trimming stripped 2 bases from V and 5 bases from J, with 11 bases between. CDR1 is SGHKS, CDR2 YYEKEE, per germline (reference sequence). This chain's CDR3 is CASSLPDSHQPQHF. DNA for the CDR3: TGTGCCAGCAGCTTACCGGACAGCCATCAGCCCCAGCATTTT.

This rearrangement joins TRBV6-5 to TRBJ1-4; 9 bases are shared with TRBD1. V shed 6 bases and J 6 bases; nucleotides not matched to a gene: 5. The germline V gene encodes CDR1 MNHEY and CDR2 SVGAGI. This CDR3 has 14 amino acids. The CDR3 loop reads CASSPTGGDEKLFF. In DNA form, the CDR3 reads TGTGCCAGCAGCCCGACAGGGGGGGATGAAAAACTGTTTTTT.

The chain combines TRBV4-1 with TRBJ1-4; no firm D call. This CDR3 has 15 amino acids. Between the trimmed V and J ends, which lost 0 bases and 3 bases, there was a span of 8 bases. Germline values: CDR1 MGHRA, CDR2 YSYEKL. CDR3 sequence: CASSQEGGANEKLFF. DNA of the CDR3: TGCGCCAGCAGCCAAGAAGGCGGGGCTAATGAAAAACTGTTTTTT.

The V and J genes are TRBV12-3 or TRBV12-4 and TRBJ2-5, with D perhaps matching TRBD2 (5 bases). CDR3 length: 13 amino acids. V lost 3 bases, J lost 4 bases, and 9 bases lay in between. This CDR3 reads CASSFRGTETQYF. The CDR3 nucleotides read TGTGCCAGCAGTTTCCGGGGTACAGAGACCCAGTACTTC.